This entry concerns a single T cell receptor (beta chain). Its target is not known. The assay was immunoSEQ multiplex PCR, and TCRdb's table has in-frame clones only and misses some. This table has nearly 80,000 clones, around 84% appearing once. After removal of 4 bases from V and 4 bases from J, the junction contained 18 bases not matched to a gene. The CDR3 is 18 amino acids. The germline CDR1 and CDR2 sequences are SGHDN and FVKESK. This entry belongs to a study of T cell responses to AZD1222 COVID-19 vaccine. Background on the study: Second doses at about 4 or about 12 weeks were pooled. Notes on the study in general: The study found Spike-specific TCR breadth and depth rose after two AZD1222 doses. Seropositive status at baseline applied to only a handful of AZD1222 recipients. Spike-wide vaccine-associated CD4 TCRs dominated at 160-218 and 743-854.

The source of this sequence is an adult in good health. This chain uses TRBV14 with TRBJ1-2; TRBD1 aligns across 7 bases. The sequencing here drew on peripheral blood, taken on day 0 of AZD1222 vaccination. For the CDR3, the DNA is TGTGCCAGCAGCCCCGGCGGCCCGAGACAGGGACACTTCTATGGCTACACCTTC. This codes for CASSPGGPRQGHFYGYTF. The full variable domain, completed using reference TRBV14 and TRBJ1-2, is EAGVTQFPSHSVIEKGQTVTLRCDPISGHDNLYWYRRVMGKEIKFLLHFVKESKQDESGMPNNRFLAERTGGTYSTLKVQPAELEDSGVYFCASSPGGPRQGHFYGYTFGSGTRLTVV.